The 30 T cell receptor beta chains given below trace back to one sample, sequenced in a study of blood T cell repertoires in COVID-19. This table comes from immunoSEQ multiplex PCR, and its TCRdb copy is limited to in-frame clones, with some not included. The repertoire holds 250,000 or so clones, around 93% seen once, with around 2.8% in the top ten. The sample taken for sequencing was PBMCs or T cells enriched from blood (not recorded which). The source is a man aged 40-50 years who had been exposed to COVID-19.

This sequence joins TRBV9 and TRBJ1-6, with TRBD1 matching over 8 bases. The CDR3 length is 16 residues. CDR1 and CDR2 (germline): SGDLS, YYNGEE. With V trimmed by 3 bases and J by 1 base, 3 bases remained unmatched. For the CDR3, the DNA is TGTGCCAGCAGCGATACAGGGGGATCCTATAATTCACCCCTCCACTTT. The encoded protein is CASSDTGGSYNSPLHF.

The rearrangement joins TRBV14 to TRBJ1-1; the D is unclear. CDR1 is SGHDN and CDR2 is FVKESK in the germline V gene. The germline V and J ends were trimmed by 6 bases and 5 bases, with 19 bases remaining between them. This CDR3 is built from 15 residues. The CDR3, as DNA: TGTGCCAGCAGGCCCGGGTTCACACGGAATACTGAAGCTTTCTTT. It specifies CASRPGFTRNTEAFF.

This chain uses TRBV21-1 with TRBJ1-5. TRBV21-1 is designated a pseudogene. CDR3 length: 14 residues. The CDR3 protein is CASSARGRNQPQHF. The CDR3 nucleotides are TGTGCCAGCTCTGCCCGGGGTCGGAATCAGCCCCAGCATTTT.

V gene TRBV4-1 combines with J gene TRBJ2-4, with TRBD2 identical over 7 bases. The CDR3 is made up of 20 amino acids. Germline CDR1 and CDR2: MGHRA and YSYEKL. The ends lost 0 bases at V and 5 bases at J; junction bases unmatched: 19. CDR3 region: CASSQDRVADGGSIQNIQYF. The CDR3, as DNA: TGCGCCAGCAGCCAAGATCGCGTAGCTGACGGCGGGAGCATCCAAAACATTCAGTACTTC.

J is TRBJ2-7 and V is TRBV11-2, with 10 bases matching TRBD2. V was pared by 0 bases and J by 3 bases, with 2 bases of the junction left unmatched. CDR1 and CDR2 from the germline V gene are SGHAT and FQNNGV. CDR3 length: 15 amino acids. CDR3 DNA: TGTGCCAGCAGCTTAGAGGCTAGCGGGAGCTACGAGCAGTACTTC. Encoded protein: CASSLEASGSYEQYF.

This rearrangement joins TRBV9 to TRBJ2-1; the match to TRBD2 covers 7 bases. V shed 0 bases and J 3 bases; nucleotides not matched to a gene: 0. This CDR3 has 14 residues. Germline assignment: CDR1 SGDLS and CDR2 YYNGEE. The CDR3 nucleotides are TGTGCCAGCAGCGTAGGCGGGAGCTACAATGAGCAGTTCTTC. Residues: CASSVGGSYNEQFF.

The gene calls are TRBV19 and TRBJ2-1; 7 bases match TRBD2. V lost 3 bases to trimming and J lost 5 bases; unmatched junction nucleotides: 19. The CDR3 has 19 amino acids. CDR1 is LNHDA, CDR2 SQIVND, per germline (reference sequence). CDR3 in amino acids: CASSIPSFPLQRENNEQFF. The CDR3 DNA sequence: TGTGCCAGTAGTATTCCCTCTTTTCCGCTCCAGCGGGAAAACAATGAGCAGTTCTTC.

The genes are TRBV28 and TRBJ1-4; 7 nucleotides align to TRBD1. Germline V gives CDR1 MDHEN, CDR2 SYDVKM. The CDR3 consists of 17 residues. V lost 5 bases and J lost 0; bases outside the gene matches: 9. The CDR3 nucleotides read TGTGCCAGCAGTACCGGGACAGCGTATGCAACTAATGAAAAACTGTTTTTT. It specifies CASSTGTAYATNEKLFF.

This sequence joins TRBV11-3 and TRBJ2-1; TRBD2 matches at 10 bases. The CDR3 runs 17 residues. Per the germline V gene, CDR1 is SGHNT and CDR2 is YENEEA. Trimming at V came to 4 bases and at J to 7 bases, leaving 13 bases not matched to a gene. As DNA, the CDR3 is TGTGCCAGCAGCTCCCCCACCGGGACTAGCGAGGTAAATGAGCAGTTCTTC. This codes for CASSSPTGTSEVNEQFF.

The DNA for the CDR3 is TGTGCCAGCAGCCCGGCGACAGTCGCGGCTACTGAAGCTTTCTTT. Translating gives CASSPATVAATEAFF. The chain combines TRBV7-3 with TRBJ1-1, with a weak D call TRBD1 (5 bases). Trimming shortened V by 5 bases and J by 5 bases, and 18 bases separated the two germline ends. CDR1 and CDR2 (germline): SGHTA, FQGTGA. The CDR3 is made up of 15 amino acids.

V and J are TRBV9 and TRBJ1-1, with D maybe TRBD1 (6 bases). Trimming pared 0 bases from V and 8 bases from J, leaving 14 bases between. The germline gives CDR1 SGDLS, CDR2 YYNGEE. The CDR3 contains 14 residues. Here the CDR3 DNA reads TGTGCCAGCAGCGTAGAGGGGGTCCCCCGCGAAGCTTTCTTT. This sequence encodes CASSVEGVPREAFF.

V usage is TRBV6-5 and J usage is TRBJ2-2; 7 nucleotides align to TRBD1. Germline CDR1 MNHEY, CDR2 SVGAGI. The CDR3 runs 15 residues. Germline trimming cut 6 bases from V and 5 bases from J; bases unmatched to any gene: 9. The DNA for the CDR3 is TGTGCCAGCAGAGAGACAGGGTCATTGACCGGGGAGCTGTTTTTT. This codes for CASRETGSLTGELFF.

The chain carries TRBV2 and TRBJ1-2; TRBD1 agrees at 10 bases. The germline V gene has CDR1 SNHLY and CDR2 FYNNEI. V gave up 4 bases and J gave up 7 bases; unmatched junction bases: 6. The CDR3 loop spans 14 amino acids. The CDR3 DNA reads as TGTGCCAGCAGTGGGGACAGGGGAGGTGGTGGCTACACCTTC. This translates into CASSGDRGGGGYTF.

The V and J genes are TRBV4-3 and TRBJ2-6; TRBD1 aligns across 8 bases. Per germline, CDR1 LGHNA and CDR2 YSLEER. Losses at the gene ends were 4 bases for V and 7 bases for J; bases not matched to a gene: 6. This CDR3 spans 15 amino acids. DNA for the CDR3: TGCGCCAGCAGCCCGACAGGGGATAACGCCAACGTCCTGACTTTC. This gives the protein CASSPTGDNANVLTF.

This clone was detected only once. The chain employs TRBV7-9 and TRBJ2-5; tentative D call: TRBD2 (7 bases). V lost 4 bases, J lost 4 bases, and 25 bases lay in between. Germline V gene sequence: CDR1 SEHNR, CDR2 FQNEAQ (reference sequence). The CDR3 runs 18 residues. The CDR3 bases are TGTGCCAGCAGCTCCCAAGGGGGGGGGCGCAGGATACGAGAGACCCAGTACTTC. Its protein is CASSSQGGGRRIRETQYF.

The chain combines TRBV7-2 with TRBJ2-7, with 9 nucleotides matching TRBD2. The germline CDR1 and CDR2 sequences are SGHTA and FQGNSA. The V gene end was trimmed by 4 bases and the J gene end by 0 bases; junction bases not matched to a gene: 7. The CDR3 spans 16 residues. The CDR3 reads CASSSSSGTFSYEQYF. DNA for the CDR3: TGTGCCAGCAGCTCCTCTAGCGGGACCTTCTCCTACGAGCAGTACTTC.

This rearrangement joins TRBV30 to TRBJ1-1; TRBD1 aligns across 7 bases. The CDR3 covers 14 residues. The ends lost 1 base at V and 1 base at J; junction bases unmatched: 3. CDR1 is GTSNPN and CDR2 is SVGIG in the germline V gene (reference sequence). The CDR3 region has the DNA TGTGCCTGGAGTGACAGGGGATGGAACACTGAAGCTTTCTTT. As protein: CAWSDRGWNTEAFF.

This clone was seen just once. The V call is TRBV19, the J call TRBJ2-5; D unclear. CDR3 length: 14 amino acids. Germline loops: CDR1 LNHDA, CDR2 SQIVND (reference sequence). Between the trimmed V and J ends, which lost 3 bases and 5 bases, there was a span of 13 bases. CDR3 sequence (DNA): TGTGCCAGTAGTATCAGTCCCCTCCAGGAGACCCAGTACTTC. It yields the protein CASSISPLQETQYF.

J is TRBJ1-1 and V is TRBV30; the D gene is possibly TRBD1 (6 bases). V lost 5 bases and J lost 10, with 11 bases in between. Germline loops: CDR1 GTSNPN, CDR2 SVGIG (reference sequence). The CDR3 runs 10 residues. In nucleotides, the CDR3 is TGTGCCTGGTCCGGGACACGAGCTTTCTTT. Translation: CAWSGTRAFF. The variable domain in full, with the rest retrieved from reference TRBV30 and TRBJ1-1, is SQTIHQWPATLVQPVGSPLSLECTVEGTSNPNLYWYRQAAGRGLQLLFYSVGIGQISSEVPQNLSASRPQDRQFILSSKKLLLSDSGFYLCAWSGTRAFFGQGTRLTVV.

This chain connects TRBV10-3 to TRBJ2-5; no clear D gene. V dropped 0 bases and J dropped 2 bases, with 10 bases sitting between them. Per the germline V gene, CDR1 is ENHRY and CDR2 is SYGVKD. The CDR3 length is 15 residues. CDR3 sequence (DNA): TGTGCCATCAGTGAGTCAATCGGGTTACAAGAGACCCAGTACTTC. It encodes CAISESIGLQETQYF.

This chain uses TRBV5-1 with TRBJ2-3; 10 positions agree with TRBD2. Germline lookup yields CDR1 SGHRS and CDR2 YFSETQ. The CDR3 extends over 16 amino acids. V lost 0 bases and J lost 4; bases outside the gene matches: 5. DNA for the CDR3: TGCGCCAGCAGCTTGGGGTCTAGCGGGAGCTCAGATACGCAGTATTTT. Translating gives CASSLGSSGSSDTQYF.

This sequence joins TRBV24-1 and TRBJ2-3; 12 nucleotides agree with TRBD2. Germline values: CDR1 KGHDR, CDR2 SFDVKD. V trimming: 4 bases; J trimming: 3 bases; junction bases outside the gene matches: 4. This CDR3 is 16 amino acids long. In DNA, the CDR3 is TGTGCCACCAGTGACCAGACTAGCGGGAGTACAGATACGCAGTATTTT. This gives the protein CATSDQTSGSTDTQYF.

In its sample, this clone was seen once. The chain has TRBV7-2 and TRBJ1-1; D gene ambiguous. The CDR3 contains 14 residues. The germline V and J ends were trimmed by 3 bases and 4 bases, with 12 bases remaining between them. Germline CDR1 reads SGHTA; CDR2 reads FQGNSA. The CDR3 here is CASSFPGFSTEAFF. DNA for the CDR3: TGTGCCAGCAGCTTTCCGGGGTTTAGCACTGAAGCTTTCTTT.

The CDR3 coding sequence is TGCGCCAGCAGCTTGGCCGGTCGGGTGGGTCAGCCCCAGCATTTT. Protein: CASSLAGRVGQPQHF. V usage is TRBV5-1 and J usage is TRBJ1-5; no firm D call. In germline, CDR1 is SGHRS, CDR2 YFSETQ. Trimming removed 0 bases from V and 6 bases from J, with 13 bases in between. The CDR3 covers 15 residues. The full variable domain, with the rest looked up from reference TRBV5-1 and TRBJ1-5, is KAGVTQTPRYLIKTRGQQVTLSCSPISGHRSVSWYQQTPGQGLQFLFEYFSETQRNKGNFPGRFSGRQFSNSRSEMNVSTLELGDSALYLCASSLAGRVGQPQHFGDGTRLSIL.

The genes are TRBV27 and TRBJ1-5, with a weak D call TRBD1 (6 bases). Germline CDR1 MNHEY, CDR2 SMNVEV (reference sequence). There are 14 residues in the CDR3. V lost 4 bases to trimming and J lost 11 bases, with 18 bases between them. CDR3 sequence: CASSSQQGIWAQHF. DNA for the CDR3: TGTGCCAGCAGTTCACAACAGGGCATATGGGCCCAGCATTTT.

V is TRBV7-9 and J is TRBJ1-1; TRBD1 might be the D (5 bases). The length of the CDR3 is 14 residues. Trimming took 5 bases from V and 3 from J, leaving 13 bases between them. CDR1 and CDR2 (germline): SEHNR, FQNEAQ (reference sequence). This CDR3 is CASSEGPGDTEAFF. DNA of the CDR3: TGTGCCAGCAGCGAGGGCCCGGGGGACACTGAAGCTTTCTTT. The full variable domain, completed using reference TRBV7-9 and TRBJ1-1, is DTGVSQNPRHKITKRGQNVTFRCDPISEHNRLYWYRQTLGQGPEFLTYFQNEAQLEKSRLLSDRFSAERPKGSFSTLEIQRTEQGDSAMYLCASSEGPGDTEAFFGQGTRLTVV.

The gene calls are TRBV3-1 (or the pseudogene TRBV3-2) and TRBJ2-1; 8 bases are a match to TRBD2. This CDR3 spans 13 amino acids. Germline CDR1 is LGHDT and CDR2 is YNNKEL (reference sequence). Unmatched junction bases numbered 5, after V lost 7 bases and J lost 6 bases. The CDR3 sequence is CASKAGEVNEQFF. The CDR3 DNA reads as TGTGCCAGCAAAGCGGGAGAGGTCAATGAGCAGTTCTTC.

The gene calls are TRBV15 and TRBJ1-1; 10 nucleotides align to TRBD1. The CDR3 consists of 14 residues. CDR1 LNHNV and CDR2 YYDKDF come from the germline V gene (reference sequence). With V trimmed by 2 bases and J by 6 bases, 3 bases remained unmatched. CDR3 sequence (DNA): TGTGCCACCAGCAGACAGACAGGGGGCTCTGAAGCTTTCTTT. It yields the protein CATSRQTGGSEAFF.

The chain combines TRBV3-1 (or the pseudogene TRBV3-2) with TRBJ1-5; no clear D gene. Trimming pared 3 bases from V and 5 bases from J, leaving 5 bases between. The CDR3 contains 12 residues. CDR1 is LGHDT, CDR2 YNNKEL, per germline (reference sequence). The CDR3 coding sequence is TGTGCCAGCAGCCATCAGGATCAGCCCCAGCATTTT. It specifies CASSHQDQPQHF.

V is TRBV2 and J is TRBJ1-2, with a weak D call TRBD1 (5 bases). The CDR3 extends over 15 amino acids. V dropped 9 bases and J dropped 0 bases, with 17 bases sitting between them. Germline V gene sequence: CDR1 SNHLY, CDR2 FYNNEI. DNA for the CDR3: TGTGCCAGTGGGGCGTTGGGGCTCGCTAACTATGGCTACACCTTC. It specifies CASGALGLANYGYTF.